The 31 T cell receptor beta chains below come from one sample, sequenced in a study of T cells in Graves' hyperthyroidism and ophthalmopathy. It was RNA transcripts that yielded the amplified TCR beta CDR3 regions. Researchers ran a first-round RT-PCR on the TCR CDR3 using the HTBI primer set. A single record per CDR3 protein comes from TCRdb applying MiXCR to the multiplex PCR reads. The sample carries roughly 630,000 distinct CDR3 sequences, approximately 14% recorded once. What was sequenced was blood. These receptors all stem from a woman aged 25 to 39 with Graves' hyperthyroidism.

The CDR3 bases are TGTGCCAGCAGGGGTGTGGGGGAAAAACTGTTTTTT. Translating gives CASRGVGEKLFF. This chain uses TRBV28 with TRBJ1-4; D unclear. CDR1 and CDR2 (germline): MDHEN, SYDVKM. The CDR3 extends over 12 amino acids. Trimming left V 6 bases short and J 8 bases short, with 10 bases between.

This clonotype has just a few counts. The chain employs TRBV9 and TRBJ2-2, with a weak D call TRBD1 (5 bases). Germline CDR1 is SGDLS and CDR2 is YYNGEE. Trimming cost V 2 bases and J 1 base, with 6 bases left between them. This CDR3 contains 14 residues. CDR3: CASSVQGNTGELFF. CDR3 in DNA: TGTGCCAGCAGCGTGCAGGGGAACACCGGGGAGCTGTTTTTT.

This clonotype was recorded at least ten times. The V call is TRBV18, the J call TRBJ2-1; D remains unclear. Looked up from germline, CDR1 is KGHSH and CDR2 is LQKENI. The CDR3 extends over 14 amino acids. Trimming stripped 0 bases from V and 4 bases from J, with 7 bases between. CDR3 protein: CASSPPSRYNEQFF. The CDR3, as DNA: TGTGCCAGCTCACCACCGTCGCGGTACAATGAGCAGTTCTTC.

This clonotype was picked up many times. This chain's CDR3 is CASSYAPAAWKNIQYF. The CDR3 coding sequence is TGTGCCAGCAGTTACGCCCCGGCCGCTTGGAAAAACATTCAGTACTTC. The chain recombines TRBV6-2 or TRBV6-3 with TRBJ2-4; D is uncertain. The germline V gene has CDR1 MNHEY and CDR2 SVGEGT. The CDR3 sequence is 16 residues long. The germline V and J ends were trimmed by 2 bases and 4 bases, with 15 bases remaining between them.

At least ten counts were recorded for this clonotype. V usage is TRBV7-3 and J usage is TRBJ2-1; D is tentatively TRBD1 or TRBD2 (5 bases each). Germline V gene sequence: CDR1 SGHTA, CDR2 FQGTGA. This CDR3 spans 14 amino acids. Trimming cost V 5 bases and J 9 bases, with 17 bases left between them. In DNA form, the CDR3 reads TGTGCCAGCAGCCCAAACCCCTCTGGGGGTGAGCAGTTCTTC. Amino acids: CASSPNPSGGEQFF.

This clonotype came up a few times. The chain combines TRBV5-6 with TRBJ1-5; 10 nucleotides line up with TRBD1. The length of the CDR3 is 16 residues. The V and J ends lost 4 bases and 1 base, in that order; junction bases with no gene match: 5. Germline V gene data show CDR1 as SGHDT and CDR2 as YYEEEE. CDR3 sequence (DNA): TGTGCCAGCAGCAGAAGACAGGGGGCGAGCAATCAGCCCCAGCATTTT. Amino acids: CASSRRQGASNQPQHF.

This clonotype was recorded at least ten times. This chain connects TRBV29-1 to TRBJ1-1; a possible D gene is TRBD1 (6 bases). Trimming cost V 7 bases and J 5 bases, with 14 bases left between them. There are 12 residues in the CDR3. CDR1 is SQVTM, CDR2 ANQGSEA, per germline. The CDR3 bases are TGCAGCGGGGGACAAAGCGGGACTGAAGCTTTCTTT. Protein: CSGGQSGTEAFF.

The CDR3 here is CASSLGGSLREQYF. The CDR3 DNA follows: TGTGCCAGCAGCTTAGGTGGGAGCCTACGTGAGCAGTACTTC. This chain joins TRBV7-2 and TRBJ2-7; D perhaps matches TRBD2 (5 bases). This CDR3 region has 14 residues. Germline CDR1 reads SGHTA; CDR2 reads FQGNSA. V lost 1 base, J lost 7 bases, and 14 bases lay in between.

This clonotype occurred many times. The chain employs TRBV27 and TRBJ2-3, with 7 positions matching TRBD1. The CDR3 spans 14 residues. Germline V gene lookup returns CDR1 MNHEY and CDR2 SMNVEV (reference sequence). V lost 6 bases to trimming and J lost 2 bases; unmatched junction nucleotides: 5. The CDR3 loop is CASRRQGATDTQYF. The CDR3 region has the DNA TGTGCCAGCAGACGACAGGGAGCCACAGATACGCAGTATTTT.

In this sample, this clonotype turned up many times. The chain joins TRBV10-3 to TRBJ2-7; 8 bases line up with TRBD2. CDR1 and CDR2 (germline): ENHRY, SYGVKD. The CDR3 has 16 residues. Germline trimming cut 0 bases from V and 5 bases from J; bases unmatched to any gene: 9. The CDR3 sequence is CAISESKGLAGDEQYF. The CDR3 nucleotides are TGTGCCATCAGTGAGTCGAAAGGACTAGCTGGGGACGAGCAGTACTTC.

In its sample, this clonotype was seen many times. This chain connects TRBV20-1 to TRBJ2-7, with a weak D call TRBD1 (5 bases). Deletions cut 6 bases from V and 1 base from J, with 10 bases between. The germline V gene encodes CDR1 DFQATT and CDR2 SNEGSKA (reference sequence). This CDR3 has 12 amino acids. The CDR3 loop reads CSATDSSYEQYF. The CDR3 DNA reads TGCAGTGCAACCGACAGTTCCTACGAGCAGTACTTC.

This clonotype appeared once. The chain links TRBV29-1 to TRBJ2-7; D possibly corresponds to TRBD2 (6 bases). The V end lost 6 bases, the J end lost 6 bases, and 15 bases lay between the germline ends. The germline gives CDR1 SQVTM, CDR2 ANQGSEA. The length of the CDR3 is 12 residues. The CDR3 spells CSVAGTSGEQYF. In nucleotides, the CDR3 is TGCAGCGTCGCGGGGACGTCGGGCGAGCAGTACTTC.

In its sample, this clonotype was seen many times. CDR3 bases: TGTGCCAGCAGCCAAGATAATAGCGCGGGGTTATCCGAGCAGTACTTC. This sequence encodes CASSQDNSAGLSEQYF. The chain links TRBV3-1 to TRBJ2-7; TRBD2 is a possible D gene (6 bases). Deletions cut 0 bases from V and 6 bases from J, with 18 bases between. In germline, CDR1 is LGHDT, CDR2 YNNKEL (reference sequence). The CDR3 is made up of 16 amino acids.

This clonotype was found once. This sequence joins TRBV7-2 and TRBJ2-1, with 7 bases lining up with TRBD1. The V and J ends lost 5 bases and 6 bases, in that order; junction bases with no gene match: 13. The CDR3 has 16 residues. From germline, CDR1 is SGHTA and CDR2 FQGNSA. Here the CDR3 DNA reads TGTGCCAGCAGCCCTGGGACAGTAGTCAACGGCAATGAGCAGTTCTTC. Encoded protein: CASSPGTVVNGNEQFF.

The CDR3 loop is CASSQDVGYYNSPLHF. The CDR3 DNA reads TGTGCCAGCAGCCAAGATGTGGGGTACTATAATTCACCCCTCCACTTT. This rearrangement joins TRBV14 to TRBJ1-6; D remains ambiguous. The length of the CDR3 is 16 residues. V lost 0 bases and J 3 bases, leaving 9 bases between the germline ends. Germline V gene data show CDR1 as SGHDN and CDR2 as FVKESK.

This clonotype was seen ten or more times. This chain joins TRBV27 and TRBJ2-7; 9 bases match TRBD1. The germline gives CDR1 MNHEY, CDR2 SMNVEV (reference sequence). The J segment lost 7 bases and the V segment lost 4 bases, leaving 11 bases of the junction unmatched. The CDR3 spans 15 residues. This CDR3 is CASSSYTQGAREQYF. The CDR3 nucleotides read TGTGCCAGCAGTTCGTACACACAGGGGGCGCGAGAGCAGTACTTC.

This clonotype was recorded at least ten times. The chain uses TRBV7-2 and TRBJ1-1, with 8 bases lining up with TRBD1. J was trimmed by 5 bases and V by 7 bases; bases with no gene match: 18. In germline, CDR1 is SGHTA, CDR2 FQGNSA. This CDR3 contains 17 residues. The CDR3 DNA sequence: TGTGCCAGCAAGCTTAGTGGGGAAGGACAGGGAGGAACTGAAGCTTTCTTT. It codes for CASKLSGEGQGGTEAFF.

This clonotype appeared many times. The rearrangement joins TRBV7-2 to TRBJ2-7; D is undetermined. Germline V gives CDR1 SGHTA, CDR2 FQGNSA. The V and J ends lost 2 bases and 7 bases respectively, with 12 bases between them. CDR3 length: 13 residues. CDR3 amino acids: CASSLPQLGEQYF. The DNA for the CDR3 is TGTGCCAGCAGCTTACCACAGTTGGGGGAGCAGTACTTC.

This clonotype was recorded a few times. The rearrangement links TRBV28 to TRBJ1-2; 7 bases map to TRBD1. The length of the CDR3 is 14 residues. Per the germline V gene, CDR1 is MDHEN and CDR2 is SYDVKM. The junction had 13 bases not matched to a gene; V was cut back by 7 bases and J by 8 bases. The CDR3 DNA reads TGTGCCAGCACCCTCGACAGGGATCCTCGGGGCTACACCTTC. It encodes CASTLDRDPRGYTF.

In this sample, this clonotype turned up many times. The V and J genes are TRBV6-2 or TRBV6-3 and TRBJ1-2, with D possibly being TRBD1 (5 bases). V lost 8 bases, J lost 3 bases, and 13 bases lay in between. This CDR3 comprises 13 residues. In germline, CDR1 is MNHEY, CDR2 SVGEGT. The DNA for the CDR3 is TGTGCCAGCTCGATCGGGACGGACTATGGCTACACCTTC. Protein sequence: CASSIGTDYGYTF.

CDR3 amino acids: CATWRHGTSGLSSYNEQFF. The CDR3 DNA sequence: TGTGCCACCTGGAGGCATGGGACTAGCGGGCTGAGCTCCTACAATGAGCAGTTCTTC. This chain connects TRBV6-2 or TRBV6-3 to TRBJ2-1; 12 positions agree with TRBD2. J was trimmed by 0 bases and V by 10 bases; bases with no gene match: 16. This CDR3 spans 19 amino acids. The germline CDR1 and CDR2 sequences are MNHEY and SVGEGT.

The V and J genes are TRBV3-1 and TRBJ2-4, with a tentative D call TRBD2 (6 bases). The ends were cut back, 2 bases at V and 4 bases at J, with 9 bases in the middle. CDR1 is LGHDT, CDR2 YNNKEL, per germline (reference sequence). The CDR3 totals 14 residues. The CDR3 loop is CASSQFGGKNIQYF. The CDR3 DNA sequence: TGTGCCAGCAGCCAATTCGGGGGAAAAAACATTCAGTACTTC.

This clonotype was recorded many times. V and J are TRBV20-1 and TRBJ1-1; D unresolved. Germline V CDR1 and CDR2: DFQATT, SNEGSKA (reference sequence). The germline V and J ends were trimmed by 2 bases and 6 bases, with 10 bases remaining between them. The CDR3 has 12 amino acids. In DNA form, the CDR3 reads TGCAGTGCTAGACCCACCGGGGCTGAAGCTTTCTTT. Protein sequence: CSARPTGAEAFF.

This clonotype was counted between two and nine times. The chain is built from TRBV19 and TRBJ2-2; 9 nucleotides line up with TRBD2. J lost 6 bases, V lost 3 bases, and 5 bases had no gene match. The CDR3 totals 15 residues. Germline V lookup: CDR1 LNHDA, CDR2 SQIVND (reference sequence). The CDR3: CASSISSGRAGELFF. In nucleotides, the CDR3 is TGTGCCAGTAGTATTAGTAGCGGGAGAGCCGGGGAGCTGTTTTTT.

Many counts were recorded for this clonotype. The chain recombines TRBV15 with TRBJ2-3, with TRBD2 as a possible D gene (5 bases). The length of the CDR3 is 15 residues. Germline CDR1 is LNHNV and CDR2 is YYDKDF (reference sequence). Between the trimmed V and J ends, which lost 3 bases and 4 bases, there was a span of 14 bases. CDR3 coding DNA: TGTGCCACCAGCAGGGCCCTCGCCGGGGCAGATACGCAGTATTTT. Residues: CATSRALAGADTQYF.

This clonotype was detected only a few times. J is TRBJ2-3 and V is TRBV5-1; D might be TRBD1 (6 bases). Germline V gene lookup returns CDR1 SGHRS and CDR2 YFSETQ. Trimming took off 4 bases at V and 0 bases at J, with 15 bases between the two ends. This CDR3 contains 16 residues. The CDR3 reads CASSLVRDTSTDTQYF. In DNA form, the CDR3 reads TGCGCCAGCAGCCTGGTCCGGGACACGAGCACAGATACGCAGTATTTT.

The sample holds many counts of this clonotype. The CDR3 DNA follows: TGTGCCAGCAGCTTTAGCGGGGTCCACGAGCAGTACTTC. Its protein product is CASSFSGVHEQYF. V and J are TRBV12-3 or TRBV12-4 and TRBJ2-7; TRBD2 matches 8 bases. V shed 6 bases, J shed 5 bases, and the junction held 6 bases outside the gene matches. There are 13 residues in the CDR3.

This clonotype was counted many times. The chain is built from TRBV27 and TRBJ1-1, with TRBD1 matching over 9 bases. The trim removed 2 bases at V and 10 bases at J, leaving 8 bases unmatched. The CDR3 extends over 14 amino acids. The V gene's germline CDR1 is MNHEY and CDR2 SMNVEV (reference sequence). CDR3 in DNA: TGTGCCAGCAGTTTACCGGGACAGGGTTCTGCAGCTTTCTTT. Its translation: CASSLPGQGSAAFF.

This clonotype was observed many times. This chain joins TRBV20-1 and TRBJ2-3; 7 nucleotides line up with TRBD2. CDR1 is DFQATT and CDR2 is SNEGSKA in the germline V gene (reference sequence). J was trimmed by 1 base and V by 5 bases; bases with no gene match: 15. This CDR3 contains 17 residues. Written as DNA, the CDR3 is TGCAGTGCTCAGTTGCCCCAAGGGAGGGCCGGCACAGATACGCAGTATTTT. Protein product: CSAQLPQGRAGTDTQYF.

This clonotype occurred many times. The gene calls are TRBV24-1 and TRBJ2-1; 8 nucleotides agree with TRBD2. Germline V gene sequence: CDR1 KGHDR, CDR2 SFDVKD. J gave up 6 bases and V 10 bases, and 1 base lay outside the gene matches. The CDR3 is made up of 11 amino acids. The chain's CDR3 is CATSGGNEQFF. For the CDR3, the DNA is TGTGCCACAAGCGGGGGCAATGAGCAGTTCTTC.

The J gene is TRBJ2-3, the V gene TRBV6-2 or TRBV6-3; D not certain. The CDR3 totals 12 residues. V gave up 4 bases and J gave up 8 bases, with 10 bases separating them. CDR1 is MNHEY, CDR2 SVGEGT, per germline. The CDR3 coding sequence is TGTGCCAGCAGTTGGCTCCAGAGTACGCAGTATTTT. It is translated as CASSWLQSTQYF.